The T cell receptor (beta chain) described here comes from a study of blood T cell repertoires in COVID-19. Germline V gives CDR1 SNHLY, CDR2 FYNNEI. The CDR3 spans 14 residues. The trim removed 5 bases at V and 6 bases at J, leaving 2 bases unmatched. TCRdb keeps only in-frame clones here, not all; method: immunoSEQ multiplex PCR. This table holds a few hundred thousand clones, around 88% found once. This sequence originates from a woman aged 25 to 45 with COVID-19, enrolled during active disease. The chain uses TRBV2 and TRBJ2-1; 12 bases are shared with TRBD2. Sequencing used peripheral blood. CDR3 residues: CASSRLAGVNEQFF. The CDR3 coding sequence is TGTGCCAGCAGTAGACTAGCGGGGGTCAATGAGCAGTTCTTC.